This is a list of T cell receptor beta chains from one sample in a study of CD8+ T cells in alopecia areata. Profiling relied on immunoSEQ multiplex PCR, and the TCRdb table lists in-frame clones only, not all of them. Among about 150,000 clones listed, roughly 50% were seen once. Sequenced input: CD4+ T cells sorted from blood. The receptors stem from a human donor with alopecia areata. The conserved cysteine and the conserved F or W are not part of the CDR3 here. The listing skips clone size in some rows; elsewhere it reads once, few, many or a size class.

J gene: TRBJ2-6
clone size: .
CDR3 length: 12
V gene: TRBV29-1
CDR3 protein: SVPQISGANVLT

J gene: TRBJ1-2
clone size: .
CDR3 length: 13
V gene: TRBV4-1
CDR3 protein: ASRPMGTGDYGYT

J gene: TRBJ1-4
clone size: once
CDR3 length: 13
V gene: TRBV6-6
CDR3 protein: AISEGTATNEKLF

J gene: TRBJ2-7
clone size: .
CDR3 length: 11
V gene: TRBV5-1
CDR3 protein: ASSEPGHYEQY

J gene: TRBJ2-6
clone size: .
CDR3 length: 13
V gene: TRBV5-1
CDR3 protein: ASSPIGSGANVLT

J gene: TRBJ1-2
clone size: .
CDR3 length: 13
V gene: TRBV5-1
CDR3 protein: ASSPRGGANYGYT

J gene: TRBJ1-1
clone size: .
CDR3 length: 10
V gene: TRBV29-1
CDR3 protein: SVLTGNTEAF

J gene: TRBJ2-5
clone size: .
CDR3 length: 11
V gene: TRBV28
CDR3 protein: ATRPARLETQY

J gene: TRBJ2-5
clone size: few
CDR3 length: 13
V gene: TRBV9
CDR3 protein: ASSQGGTNQETQY

J gene: TRBJ2-1
clone size: .
CDR3 length: 11
V gene: TRBV29-1
CDR3 protein: SAGTSGYNEQF

J gene: TRBJ2-7
clone size: .
CDR3 length: 13
V gene: TRBV7-2
CDR3 protein: ASSLGQGAFYEQY

J gene: TRBJ1-1
clone size: few
CDR3 length: 13
V gene: TRBV19
CDR3 protein: ASRTGTGLGTEAF

J gene: TRBJ2-1
clone size: .
CDR3 length: 12
V gene: TRBV15
CDR3 protein: ATRPLAGRNEQF

J gene: TRBJ2-3
clone size: once
CDR3 length: 10
V gene: TRBV29-1
CDR3 protein: SVDRGKDTQY

J gene: TRBJ2-1
clone size: .
CDR3 length: 11
V gene: TRBV15
CDR3 protein: ATSMASGRGPF

J gene: TRBJ2-3
clone size: .
CDR3 length: 14
V gene: TRBV7-3
CDR3 protein: ASSSPLTSGGDTQY

J gene: TRBJ2-2
clone size: few
CDR3 length: 14
V gene: TRBV28
CDR3 protein: ASSWALPGAGGELF

J gene: TRBJ2-3
clone size: few
CDR3 length: 12
V gene: TRBV5-1
CDR3 protein: ASSDRAPTDTQY

J gene: TRBJ2-5
clone size: .
CDR3 length: 12
V gene: TRBV12-5
CDR3 protein: ASARWGNGETQY

J gene: TRBJ1-2
clone size: .
CDR3 length: 10
V gene: TRBV30
CDR3 protein: AWARSLRGYT

J gene: TRBJ2-1
clone size: few
CDR3 length: 19
V gene: TRBV15
CDR3 protein: ATSSQPPTSGWVLSYNEQF

J gene: TRBJ2-5
clone size: few
CDR3 length: 10
V gene: TRBV29-1
CDR3 protein: SYSGRAETQY

J gene: TRBJ1-2
clone size: once
CDR3 length: 12
V gene: TRBV4-1
CDR3 protein: ASSQGTDYYGYT

J gene: TRBJ1-1
clone size: .
CDR3 length: 9
V gene: TRBV7-9
CDR3 protein: ASSPDSEAF

J gene: TRBJ2-1
clone size: few
CDR3 length: 11
V gene: TRBV5-6
CDR3 protein: ASSLTGGNEQF

J gene: TRBJ2-5
clone size: .
CDR3 length: 11
V gene: TRBV6-5
CDR3 protein: ASSWDTAETQY

J gene: TRBJ2-3
clone size: few
CDR3 length: 10
V gene: TRBV5-1
CDR3 protein: ASSPPTDTQY

J gene: TRBJ2-3
clone size: .
CDR3 length: 11
V gene: TRBV29-1
CDR3 protein: SVVGGSADTQY

J gene: TRBJ2-3
clone size: medium-sized
CDR3 length: 11
V gene: TRBV29-1
CDR3 protein: SVNKRDADTQY

J gene: TRBJ2-7
clone size: .
CDR3 length: 12
V gene: TRBV7-9
CDR3 protein: ASSLSQTSYEQY

J gene: TRBJ2-3
clone size: .
CDR3 length: 9
V gene: TRBV7-9
CDR3 protein: ASSDTDTQY

J gene: TRBJ2-2
clone size: few
CDR3 length: 14
V gene: TRBV2
CDR3 protein: ASRRRTAMNTGELF